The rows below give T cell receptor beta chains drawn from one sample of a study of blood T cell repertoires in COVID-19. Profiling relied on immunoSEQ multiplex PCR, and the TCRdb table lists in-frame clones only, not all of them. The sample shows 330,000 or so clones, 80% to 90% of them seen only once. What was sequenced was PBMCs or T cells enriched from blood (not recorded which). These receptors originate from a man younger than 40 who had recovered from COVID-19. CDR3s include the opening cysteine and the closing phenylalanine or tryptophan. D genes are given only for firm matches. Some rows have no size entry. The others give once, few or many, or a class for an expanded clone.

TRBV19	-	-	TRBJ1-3	TGTGCCAGTAGTATTGGGGAGAGAACCGGAAACACCATATATTTT	CASSIGERTGNTIYF
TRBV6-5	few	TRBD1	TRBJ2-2	TGTGCCAGCAGCGGGACAGGGGACACCGGGGAGCTGTTTTTT	CASSGTGDTGELFF
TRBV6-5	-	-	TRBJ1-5	TGTGCCAGCAGCCCCGGACAGTCTCATCAGCCCCAGCATTTT	CASSPGQSHQPQHF
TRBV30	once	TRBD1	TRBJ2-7	TGTGCCTGGAGTGGACAGGGTCTCTCCGAGCAGTACTTC	CAWSGQGLSEQYF
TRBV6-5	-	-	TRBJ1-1	TGTGCCAGCAGTTATCGGGGGATACCTGAAGCTTTCTTT	CASSYRGIPEAFF
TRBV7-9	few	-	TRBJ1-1	TGTGCCAGCAGCTTGAGGGTGGACACTGAAGCTTTCTTT	CASSLRVDTEAFF
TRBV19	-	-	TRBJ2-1	TGTGCCAGTACCCCGACAAGGCTCCCTTACAATGAGCAGTTCTTC	CASTPTRLPYNEQFF
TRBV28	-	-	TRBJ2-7	TGTGCCAGCAGGTCCCCCGGGACAAATTACTACGAGCAGTACTTC	CASRSPGTNYYEQYF
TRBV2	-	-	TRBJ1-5	TGTGCCAGCCTGGGCAAGGCGGGATTTAGCAATCAGCCCCAGCATTTT	CASLGKAGFSNQPQHF
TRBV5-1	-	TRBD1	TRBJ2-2	TGCGCCAGCAGCTCACAGGGGCCGAACACCGGGGAGCTGTTTTTT	CASSSQGPNTGELFF
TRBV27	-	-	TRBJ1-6	TGTGCCAGCAGTCCTCGGACGGGAGTGGGTTCACCCCTCCACTTT	CASSPRTGVGSPLHF
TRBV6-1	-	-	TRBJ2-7	TGTGCCAGCAGTGAAGGTGTCCTTAAGGGGGAGCAGTACTTC	CASSEGVLKGEQYF
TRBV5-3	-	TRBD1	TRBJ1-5	TGTGCCAGAAGCCCATTGACAGGGGATAGCAATCAGCCCCAGCATTTT	CARSPLTGDSNQPQHF
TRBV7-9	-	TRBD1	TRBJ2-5	TGTGCCAGCAGCTTACGCCCCGGGACAGGGGCGGGCGAGACCCAGTACTTC	CASSLRPGTGAGETQYF
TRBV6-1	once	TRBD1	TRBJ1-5	TGTGCCAGCAGTGTACAGGACAGGCTTATCGATCAGCCCCAGCATTTT	CASSVQDRLIDQPQHF
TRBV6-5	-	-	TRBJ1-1	TGTGCCAGCAGGATGACAGGGAACACTGAAGCTTTCTTT	CASRMTGNTEAFF
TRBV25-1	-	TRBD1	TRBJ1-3	TGTGCCAGCAGTGACAGGGGGGCATCGGGAAACACCATATATTTT	CASSDRGASGNTIYF
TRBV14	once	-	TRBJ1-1	TGTGCCAGCAGCCTCTGGGGCGGAGTGAACACTGAAGCTTTCTTT	CASSLWGGVNTEAFF
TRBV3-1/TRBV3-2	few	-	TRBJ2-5	TGTGCCAGCAGCCAGCCGGCGGGGGCACAAGAGACCCAGTACTTC	CASSQPAGAQETQYF
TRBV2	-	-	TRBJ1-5	TGTGCCAGCAGCGCGCAGGGGAGTCAGCCCCAGCATTTT	CASSAQGSQPQHF
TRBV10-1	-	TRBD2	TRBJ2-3	TGCGCCAGCAGTGGCGAACTAGCGGGGGAGTACACAGATACGCAGTATTTT	CASSGELAGEYTDTQYF
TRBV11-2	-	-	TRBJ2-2	TGTGCCAGCAGCGGTCTAGGGGGTGGTACCGGGGAGCTGTTTTTT	CASSGLGGGTGELFF
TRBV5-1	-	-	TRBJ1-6	TGCGCCAGCAGCTTGGTCTCACCGAGCTCCTATAATTCACCCCTCCACTTT	CASSLVSPSSYNSPLHF
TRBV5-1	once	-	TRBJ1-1	TGCGCCAGCAGATCAGGGCAGGAGCGCACTGAAGCTTTCTTT	CASRSGQERTEAFF